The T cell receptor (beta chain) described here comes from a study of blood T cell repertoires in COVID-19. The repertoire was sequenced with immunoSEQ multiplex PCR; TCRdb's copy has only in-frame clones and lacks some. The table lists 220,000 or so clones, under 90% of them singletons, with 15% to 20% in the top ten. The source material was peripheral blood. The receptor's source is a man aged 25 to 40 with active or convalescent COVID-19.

The CDR3 bases are TGTGCCAGCAGCTTAGGTGCTAGCGAAACCAATGAGCAGTTCTTC. This encodes CASSLGASETNEQFF. This sequence joins TRBV7-2 and TRBJ2-1; TRBD2 is a possible D gene (6 bases). Germline V gene sequence: CDR1 SGHTA, CDR2 FQGNSA. There are 15 residues in the CDR3. With 1 base removed from V and 6 bases from J, the gap between germline ends came to 13 bases.